This entry is about one TCR beta chain. CDR3 length: 14 residues. Germline lookup yields CDR1 SGHNT and CDR2 YYREEE (reference sequence). The V gene end was trimmed by 9 bases and the J gene end by 5 bases; junction bases not matched to a gene: 13. This sample stems from a study of T cell changes during pregnancy in multiple sclerosis. Sequenced by immunoSEQ multiplex PCR; TCRdb stores in-frame clones only, minus some. The repertoire holds about 42,000 clones, with roughly 80% as singletons. The sample was CD4+ T cells from peripheral blood mononuclear cells, taken before pregnancy. This receptor was taken from a female donor with multiple sclerosis, enrolled in a pregnancy study. The rearrangement links TRBV5-4 to TRBJ1-1; 7 positions match TRBD1. The CDR3 reads CATHGGTVGTEAFF. CDR3 bases: TGTGCCACCCACGGCGGGACAGTGGGGACTGAAGCTTTCTTT.